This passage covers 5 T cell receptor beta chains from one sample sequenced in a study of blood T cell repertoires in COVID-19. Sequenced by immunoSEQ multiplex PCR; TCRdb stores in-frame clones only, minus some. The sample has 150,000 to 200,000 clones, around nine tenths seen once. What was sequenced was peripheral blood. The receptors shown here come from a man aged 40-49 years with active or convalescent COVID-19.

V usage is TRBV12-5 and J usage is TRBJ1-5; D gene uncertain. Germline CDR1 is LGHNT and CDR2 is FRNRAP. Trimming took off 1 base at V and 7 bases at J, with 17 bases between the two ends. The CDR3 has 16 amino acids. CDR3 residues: CASGLADVARVQPQHF. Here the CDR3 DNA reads TGTGCTAGTGGTTTGGCCGACGTAGCGCGTGTACAGCCCCAGCATTTT.

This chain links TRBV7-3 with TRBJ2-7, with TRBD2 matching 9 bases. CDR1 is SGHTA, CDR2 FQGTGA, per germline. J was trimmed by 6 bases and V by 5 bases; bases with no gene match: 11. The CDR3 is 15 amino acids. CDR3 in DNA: TGTGCCAGCAGCCCTATGGCGGGGGGGCAGGGCGAGCAGTACTTC. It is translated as CASSPMAGGQGEQYF.

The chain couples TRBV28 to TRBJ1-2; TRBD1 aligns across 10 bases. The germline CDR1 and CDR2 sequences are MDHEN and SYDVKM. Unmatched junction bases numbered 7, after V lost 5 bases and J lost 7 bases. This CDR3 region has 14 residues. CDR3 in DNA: TGTGCCAGCAGTCCCCGGACAGGGGGTAGTGGCTACACCTTC. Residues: CASSPRTGGSGYTF.

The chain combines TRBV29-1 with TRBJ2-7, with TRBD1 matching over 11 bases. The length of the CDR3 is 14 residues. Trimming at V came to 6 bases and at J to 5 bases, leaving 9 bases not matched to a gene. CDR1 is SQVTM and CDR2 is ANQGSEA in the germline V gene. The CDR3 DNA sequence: TGCAGCGTGGCCGGGGGACAGGGGGTCGACGAGCAGTACTTC. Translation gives CSVAGGQGVDEQYF.

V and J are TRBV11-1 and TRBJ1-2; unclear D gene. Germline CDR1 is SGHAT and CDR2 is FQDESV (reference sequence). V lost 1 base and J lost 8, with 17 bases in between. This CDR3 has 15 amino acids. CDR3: CASSLVVFGRKGYTF. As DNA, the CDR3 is TGTGCCAGCAGCTTAGTTGTCTTTGGGCGTAAGGGCTACACCTTC.